This TCR beta chain was documented in a study of beta chain features in type 1 diabetes. Broader study findings: When Type 1 diabetes patients were examined, their TCRB CDR3s proved moderately but significantly shorter in all four CD4+ subsets.

Details on this clone: Its specificity is not known. The junction departs from the called germline gene at one end, perhaps through a read error.

The entirety of the isolated RNA underwent reverse transcription, so expressed TCRB transcripts were sequenced. Profiled with immunoSEQ multiplex PCR; TCRdb holds only in-frame clones, not every one. The sample records hundreds of thousands of clones, around 15% being singletons. The source is a man between 18 and 29 years old with type 1 diabetes. The material sequenced was naive CD4+ T cells from blood.

The CDR3 DNA is TGTGCCAGCAACCAACTGGGGTCCGGGGAGCTGTTTTTT. This codes for CASNQLGSGELFF. This sequence joins TRBV14 and TRBJ2-2; D uncertain. Germline V gene lookup returns CDR1 SGHDN and CDR2 FVKESK. This CDR3 spans 13 amino acids.